This T cell receptor (beta chain) was retrieved from a study of OX40 agonist ivuxolimab in advanced cancers. Study-level information: With ivuxolimab, an agonistic anti-OX40 (CD134) antibody, patients were treated. Intravenous ivuxolimab at 0.01 to 10 mg/kg was given to patients every 2 weeks.

This CDR3 region has 13 residues. Per germline, CDR1 SGHAT and CDR2 FQNNGV. The germline V and J ends were trimmed by 5 bases and 2 bases, with 10 bases remaining between them. General observations from the study: Among T cells, CD8+ cells averaged more expanded clones than CD4+ cells. Among the lowest levels of clonal expansion were found in partial responders at 0.1-3.0 mg/kg.

About this clone itself: Its antigen is unknown.

Generated by immunoSEQ multiplex PCR, the TCRdb table keeps only in-frame clones and is missing some. This table holds nearly 70,000 clones, 80% to 90% found once. This TCR came from an adult with an advanced solid tumor such as melanoma, head and neck, liver or kidney cancer. J is TRBJ2-7 and V is TRBV11-2; no firm D call. The sample here was CD4+ or CD8+ T cells sorted from blood, taken in a trial of the OX40 agonist ivuxolimab. For the CDR3, the DNA is TGTGCCAGCAGCCCTGGTTCACCCTACGAGCAGTACTTC. It specifies CASSPGSPYEQYF.